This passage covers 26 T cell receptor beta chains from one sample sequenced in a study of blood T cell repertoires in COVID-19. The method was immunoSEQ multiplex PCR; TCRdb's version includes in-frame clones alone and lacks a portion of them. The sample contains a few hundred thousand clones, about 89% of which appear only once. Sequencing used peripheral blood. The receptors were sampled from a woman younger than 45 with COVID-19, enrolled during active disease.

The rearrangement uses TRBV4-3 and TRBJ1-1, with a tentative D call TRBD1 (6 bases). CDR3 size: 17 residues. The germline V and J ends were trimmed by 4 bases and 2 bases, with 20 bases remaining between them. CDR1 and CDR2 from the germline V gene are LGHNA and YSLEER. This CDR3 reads CASSPNPGHTFNTEAFF. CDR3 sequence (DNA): TGCGCCAGCAGCCCTAACCCGGGACACACTTTCAACACTGAAGCTTTCTTT.

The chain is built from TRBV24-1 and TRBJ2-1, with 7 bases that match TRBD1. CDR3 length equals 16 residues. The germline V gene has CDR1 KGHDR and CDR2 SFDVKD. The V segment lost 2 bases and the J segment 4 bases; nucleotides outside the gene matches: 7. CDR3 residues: CATSDSRDRQYNEQFF. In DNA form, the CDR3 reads TGTGCCACCAGTGATTCCCGGGACAGACAATACAATGAGCAGTTCTTC.

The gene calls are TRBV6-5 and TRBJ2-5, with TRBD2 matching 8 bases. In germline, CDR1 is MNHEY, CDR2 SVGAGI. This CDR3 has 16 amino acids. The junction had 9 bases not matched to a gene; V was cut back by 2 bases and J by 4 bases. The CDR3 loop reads CASSYPLGGARETQYF. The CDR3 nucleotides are TGTGCCAGCAGTTACCCCCTCGGGGGGGCGAGAGAGACCCAGTACTTC.

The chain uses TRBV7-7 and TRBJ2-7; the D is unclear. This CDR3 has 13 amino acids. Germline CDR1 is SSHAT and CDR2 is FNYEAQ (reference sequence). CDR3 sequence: CASSLRVSYEQYV. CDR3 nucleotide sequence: TGTGCTAGCAGCTTACGAGTATCCTACGAGCAGTACGTC.

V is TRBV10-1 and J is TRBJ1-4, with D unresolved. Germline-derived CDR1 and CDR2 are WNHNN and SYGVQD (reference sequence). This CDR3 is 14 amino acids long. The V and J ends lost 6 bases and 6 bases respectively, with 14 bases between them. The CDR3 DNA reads TGCGCCAGCAGCCGGGAGCCGTCTGATGAAAAACTGTTTTTT. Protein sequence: CASSREPSDEKLFF.

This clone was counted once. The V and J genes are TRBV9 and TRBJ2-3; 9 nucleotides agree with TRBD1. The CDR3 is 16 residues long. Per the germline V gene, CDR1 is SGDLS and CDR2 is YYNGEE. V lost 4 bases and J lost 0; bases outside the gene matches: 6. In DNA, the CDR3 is TGTGCCAGCAGCACCCGACAGGGGGAAAGCACAGATACGCAGTATTTT. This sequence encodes CASSTRQGESTDTQYF.

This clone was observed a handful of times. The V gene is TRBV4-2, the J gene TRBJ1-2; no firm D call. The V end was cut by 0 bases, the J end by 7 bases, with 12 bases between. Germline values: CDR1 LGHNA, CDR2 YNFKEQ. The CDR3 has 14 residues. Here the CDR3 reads CASSQEEGGSGYTF. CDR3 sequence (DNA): TGTGCCAGCAGCCAAGAGGAGGGTGGGAGTGGCTACACCTTC.

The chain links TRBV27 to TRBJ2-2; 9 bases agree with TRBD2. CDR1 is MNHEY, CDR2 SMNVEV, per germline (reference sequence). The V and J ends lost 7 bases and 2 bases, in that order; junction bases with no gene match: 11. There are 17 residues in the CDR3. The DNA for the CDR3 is TGTGCCAGCATTCACGTTCGCGGGGGGGTAAACACCGGGGAGCTGTTTTTT. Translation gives CASIHVRGGVNTGELFF.

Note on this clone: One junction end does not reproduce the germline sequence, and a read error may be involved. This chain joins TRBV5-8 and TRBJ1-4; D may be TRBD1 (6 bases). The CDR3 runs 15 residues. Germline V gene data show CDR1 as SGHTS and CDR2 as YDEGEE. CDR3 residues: CASSSQGSTNEKLFF. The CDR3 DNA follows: TGTGCCAGCAGCTCGCAGGGGTCAACGAATGAAAAACTGTTTTTT.

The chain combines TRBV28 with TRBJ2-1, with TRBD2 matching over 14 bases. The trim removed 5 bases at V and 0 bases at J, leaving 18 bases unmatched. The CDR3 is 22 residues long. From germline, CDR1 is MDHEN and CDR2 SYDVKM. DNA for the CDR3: TGTGCCAGCAGTCTTATCAGAGCTCTGCGGACTAGCGGGGGGTACTCCTACAATGAGCAGTTCTTC. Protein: CASSLIRALRTSGGYSYNEQFF.

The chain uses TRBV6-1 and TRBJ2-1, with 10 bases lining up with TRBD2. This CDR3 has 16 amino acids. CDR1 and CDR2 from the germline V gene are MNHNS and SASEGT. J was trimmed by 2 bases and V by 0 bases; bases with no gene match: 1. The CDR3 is CASSEASGGAYNEQFF. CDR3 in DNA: TGTGCCAGCAGTGAAGCGAGCGGGGGGGCCTACAATGAGCAGTTCTTC.

CDR3 sequence: CASSEYYKYNEQFF. The DNA for the CDR3 is TGTGCCAGCAGTGAATATTACAAATACAATGAGCAGTTCTTC. V and J are TRBV25-1 and TRBJ2-1, with D uncertain. Germline lookup yields CDR1 MGHDK and CDR2 SYGVNS. CDR3 length: 14 residues. Trimming pared 0 bases from V and 4 bases from J, leaving 7 bases between.

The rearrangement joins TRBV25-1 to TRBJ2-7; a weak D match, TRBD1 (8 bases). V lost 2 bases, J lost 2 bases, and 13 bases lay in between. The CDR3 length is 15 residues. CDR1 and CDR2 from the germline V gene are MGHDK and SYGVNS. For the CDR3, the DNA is TGTGCCAGCAGTGAAACAGGGGGGGGAGCCTACGAGCAGTACTTC. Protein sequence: CASSETGGGAYEQYF.

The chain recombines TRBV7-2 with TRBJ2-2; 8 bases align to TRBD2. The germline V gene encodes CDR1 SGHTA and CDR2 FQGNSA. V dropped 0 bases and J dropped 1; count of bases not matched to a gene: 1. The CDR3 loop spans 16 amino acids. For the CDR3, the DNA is TGTGCCAGCAGCTTAGCACTAGCGGTGAACACCGGGGAGCTGTTTTTT. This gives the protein CASSLALAVNTGELFF.

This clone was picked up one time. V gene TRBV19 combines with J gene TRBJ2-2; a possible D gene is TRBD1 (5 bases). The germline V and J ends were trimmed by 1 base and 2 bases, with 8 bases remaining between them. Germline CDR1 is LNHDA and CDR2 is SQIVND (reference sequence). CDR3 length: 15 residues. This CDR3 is CASSIGQSNTGELFF. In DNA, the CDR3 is TGTGCCAGTAGTATAGGACAGAGTAACACCGGGGAGCTGTTTTTT.

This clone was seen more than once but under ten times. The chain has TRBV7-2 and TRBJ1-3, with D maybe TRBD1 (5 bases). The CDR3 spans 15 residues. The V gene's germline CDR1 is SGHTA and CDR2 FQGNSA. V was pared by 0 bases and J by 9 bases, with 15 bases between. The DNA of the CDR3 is TGTGCCAGCAGCTTAGCTTCAGGACATTCTAGCACCATATATTTT. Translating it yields CASSLASGHSSTIYF.

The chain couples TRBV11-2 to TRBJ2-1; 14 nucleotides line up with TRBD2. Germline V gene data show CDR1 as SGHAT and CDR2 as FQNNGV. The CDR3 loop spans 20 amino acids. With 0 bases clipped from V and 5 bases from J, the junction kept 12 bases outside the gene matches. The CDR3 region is CASSLDLGTSGRGRHNEQFF. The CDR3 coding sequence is TGTGCCAGCAGCTTAGATCTGGGGACTAGCGGGAGAGGAAGGCACAATGAGCAGTTCTTC.

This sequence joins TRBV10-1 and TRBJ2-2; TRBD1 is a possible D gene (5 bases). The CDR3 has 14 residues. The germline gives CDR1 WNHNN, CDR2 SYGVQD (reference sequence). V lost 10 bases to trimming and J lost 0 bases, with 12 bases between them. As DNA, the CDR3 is TGCGCCACACAAGACAGCACGAACACCGGGGAGCTGTTTTTT. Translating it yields CATQDSTNTGELFF.

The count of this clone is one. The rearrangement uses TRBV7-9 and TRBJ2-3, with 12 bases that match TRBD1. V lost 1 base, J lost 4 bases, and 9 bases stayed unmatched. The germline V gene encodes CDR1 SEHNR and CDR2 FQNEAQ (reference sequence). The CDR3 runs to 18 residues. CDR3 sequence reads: CASSLGGPGTGGSDTQYF. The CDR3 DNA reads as TGTGCCAGCAGCTTAGGGGGTCCCGGGACAGGGGGCTCAGATACGCAGTATTTT. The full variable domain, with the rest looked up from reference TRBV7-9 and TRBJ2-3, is DTGVSQNPRHKITKRGQNVTFRCDPISEHNRLYWYRQTLGQGPEFLTYFQNEAQLEKSRLLSDRFSAERPKGSFSTLEIQRTEQGDSAMYLCASSLGGPGTGGSDTQYFGPGTRLTVL.

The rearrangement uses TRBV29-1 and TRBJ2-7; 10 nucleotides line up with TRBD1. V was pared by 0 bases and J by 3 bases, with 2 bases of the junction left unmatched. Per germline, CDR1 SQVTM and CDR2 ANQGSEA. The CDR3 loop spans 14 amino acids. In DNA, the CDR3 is TGCAGCGTTGAAGATGGGACAGGGGACTACGAGCAGTACTTC. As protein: CSVEDGTGDYEQYF.

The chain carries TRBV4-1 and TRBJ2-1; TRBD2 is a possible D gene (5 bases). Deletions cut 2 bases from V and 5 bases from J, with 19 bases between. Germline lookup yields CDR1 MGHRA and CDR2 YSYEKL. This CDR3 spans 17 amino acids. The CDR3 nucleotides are TGCGCCAGCAGCCAAAAACACACTTTCGGGGTGAACAATGAGCAGTTCTTC. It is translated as CASSQKHTFGVNNEQFF.

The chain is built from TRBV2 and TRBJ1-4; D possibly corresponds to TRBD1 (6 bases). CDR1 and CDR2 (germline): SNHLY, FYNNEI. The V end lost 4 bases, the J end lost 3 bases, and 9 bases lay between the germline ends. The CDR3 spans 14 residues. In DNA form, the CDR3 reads TGTGCCAGCAGTGTTCACAGGGCTAATGAAAAACTGTTTTTT. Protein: CASSVHRANEKLFF.

CDR3 DNA: TGTGCCAGCAGCTTAGCGGCAGGGACTTCCTACGAGCAGTACTTC. Its protein is CASSLAAGTSYEQYF. The V and J genes are TRBV7-2 and TRBJ2-7; weak D call: TRBD2 (6 bases). V gave up 0 bases and J gave up 1 base, with 10 bases separating them. In germline, CDR1 is SGHTA, CDR2 FQGNSA. This CDR3 has 15 amino acids.

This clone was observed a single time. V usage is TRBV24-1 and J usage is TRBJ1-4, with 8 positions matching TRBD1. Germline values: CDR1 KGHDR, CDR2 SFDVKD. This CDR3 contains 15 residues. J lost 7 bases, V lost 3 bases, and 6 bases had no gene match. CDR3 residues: CATSDTTGAGEKLFF. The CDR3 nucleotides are TGTGCCACCAGTGATACGACAGGGGCGGGTGAAAAACTGTTTTTT.

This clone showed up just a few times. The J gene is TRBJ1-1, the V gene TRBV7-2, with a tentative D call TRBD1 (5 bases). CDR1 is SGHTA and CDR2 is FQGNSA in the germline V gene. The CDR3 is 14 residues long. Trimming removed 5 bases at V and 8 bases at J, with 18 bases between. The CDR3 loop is CASSRDGGSKEAFF. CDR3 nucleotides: TGTGCCAGCAGCCGGGACGGCGGGAGTAAGGAAGCTTTCTTT.

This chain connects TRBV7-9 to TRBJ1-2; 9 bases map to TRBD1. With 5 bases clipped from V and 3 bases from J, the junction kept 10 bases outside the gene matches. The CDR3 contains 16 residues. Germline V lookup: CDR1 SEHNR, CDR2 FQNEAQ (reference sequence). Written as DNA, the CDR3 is TGTGCCAGCAGCACACCCCTCCGGGACAGGGACTATGGCTACACCTTC. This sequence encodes CASSTPLRDRDYGYTF.